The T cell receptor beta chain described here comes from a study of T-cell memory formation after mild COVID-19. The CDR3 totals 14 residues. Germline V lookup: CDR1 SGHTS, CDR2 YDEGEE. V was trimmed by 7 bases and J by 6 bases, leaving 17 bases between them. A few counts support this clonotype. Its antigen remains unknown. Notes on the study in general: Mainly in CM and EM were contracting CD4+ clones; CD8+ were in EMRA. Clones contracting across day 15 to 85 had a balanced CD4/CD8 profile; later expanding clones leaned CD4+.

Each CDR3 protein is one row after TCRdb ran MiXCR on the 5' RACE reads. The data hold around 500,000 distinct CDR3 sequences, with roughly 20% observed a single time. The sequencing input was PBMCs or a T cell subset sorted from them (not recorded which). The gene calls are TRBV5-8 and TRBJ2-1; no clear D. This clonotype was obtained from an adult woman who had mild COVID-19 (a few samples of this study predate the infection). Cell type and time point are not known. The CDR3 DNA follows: TGTGCCAGCCCTTCCGGACGGGCCGGCAATGAGCAGTTCTTC. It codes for CASPSGRAGNEQFF.